Described below is a single TCR beta chain sequence and its context. Antigen: not known. These data come from a study of shared clonotypes between healthy human individuals. Study results and caveats: When naive CD4 clonotypes were compared across a few donors, about 4.8% were shared.

CDR3 size: 13 residues. V was clipped by 8 bases and J by 2 bases, with 12 bases between them. CDR1 and CDR2 (germline): SGHDN, FVKESK. For every subset, genomic DNA was evenly distributed across several immunoSEQ plates. Clones were sequenced by immunoSEQ multiplex PCR, and TCRdb holds only the in-frame ones, with some missing. Among 2 million to 2.5 million clones listed, approximately 95% were seen once. What was sequenced was naive CD4+ T cells from PBMCs. Subset here: CD45RA+ positively selected. The chain carries TRBV14 and TRBJ2-5; D is unresolved. The receptor's source is a man between 18 and 29 years old in good health. Some clones in this sample may be carry-over from other donors' samples. The DNA of the CDR3 is TGTGCCAGCGCGACCAACCTTCAAGAGACCCAGTACTTC. This translates into CASATNLQETQYF.